These 28 T cell receptor beta chains share one sample of origin, sequenced in a study of blood T cell repertoires in COVID-19. This table comes from immunoSEQ multiplex PCR, and its TCRdb copy is limited to in-frame clones, with some not included. The sample comprises roughly 230,000 clones, around 89% of which are singletons, and 2% to 2.5% rests with the top ten. What was sequenced was peripheral blood. All receptors derive from a woman aged 60-70 years with COVID-19, enrolled during active disease.

This chain joins TRBV18 and TRBJ1-2; 7 nucleotides match TRBD1. The J segment lost 0 bases and the V segment lost 2 bases, leaving 9 bases of the junction unmatched. The V gene's germline CDR1 is KGHSH and CDR2 LQKENI. The CDR3 totals 17 residues. As DNA, the CDR3 is TGTGCCAGCTCACCAGCCAACAGGGGAGCTACTAACTATGGCTACACCTTC. Its translation: CASSPANRGATNYGYTF.

This chain uses TRBV15 with TRBJ1-4, with TRBD1 matching 8 bases. This CDR3 has 18 residues. Losses at the gene ends were 3 bases for V and 8 bases for J; bases not matched to a gene: 17. Germline values: CDR1 LNHNV, CDR2 YYDKDF (reference sequence). The CDR3 spells CATSRTPGQDWSKEKLFF. In nucleotides, the CDR3 is TGTGCCACCAGCAGGACACCGGGACAGGACTGGTCGAAGGAAAAACTGTTTTTT. Looking up the rest from reference TRBV15 and TRBJ1-4 gives the full variable domain: DAMVIQNPRYQVTQFGKPVTLSCSQTLNHNVMYWYQQKSSQAPKLLFHYYDKDFNNEADTPDNFQSRRPNTSFCFLDIRSPGLGDTAMYLCATSRTPGQDWSKEKLFFGSGTQLSVL.

V usage is TRBV9 and J usage is TRBJ2-7; TRBD2 is a possible D gene (5 bases). CDR1 and CDR2 (germline): SGDLS, YYNGEE. There are 15 residues in the CDR3. Deletions cut 0 bases from V and 2 bases from J, with 12 bases between. The CDR3 here is CASSVDPFGTYEQYF. Here the CDR3 DNA reads TGTGCCAGCAGCGTAGATCCCTTCGGGACCTACGAGCAGTACTTC.

This clone has a single count. This rearrangement joins TRBV6-2 or TRBV6-3 to TRBJ2-7; D perhaps matches TRBD1 (6 bases). The CDR3 totals 15 residues. The ends were cut back, 4 bases at V and 0 bases at J, with 13 bases in the middle. Germline CDR1 and CDR2: MNHEY and SVGEGT. The CDR3 reads CASSSQGSNSYEQYF. The DNA for the CDR3 is TGTGCCAGCAGTTCTCAGGGGTCAAACTCCTACGAGCAGTACTTC.

This clone was seen just once. The chain has TRBV6-1 and TRBJ2-5, with a weak D call TRBD1 (5 bases). This CDR3 contains 14 residues. Germline V gene lookup returns CDR1 MNHNS and CDR2 SASEGT. V lost 2 bases to trimming and J lost 2 bases, with 9 bases between them. This CDR3 reads CASSEWRQQETQYF. Written as DNA, the CDR3 is TGTGCCAGCAGTGAATGGCGACAGCAAGAGACCCAGTACTTC.

This chain links TRBV7-8 with TRBJ1-2; 7 nucleotides align to TRBD1. Germline values: CDR1 SGHVS, CDR2 FQNEAQ. This CDR3 is 14 amino acids long. V gave up 2 bases and J gave up 6 bases; unmatched junction bases: 6. The CDR3 nucleotides read TGTGCCAGCAGCTTATACGACAGGGAGAATGGCTACACCTTC. Its translation: CASSLYDRENGYTF. Complete variable domain (other parts from reference TRBV7-8 and TRBJ1-2): GAGVSQSPRYKVAKRGQDVALRCDPISGHVSLFWYQQALGQGPEFLTYFQNEAQLDKSGLPSDRFFAERPEGSVSTLKIQRTQQEDSAVYLCASSLYDRENGYTFGSGTRLTVV.

V is TRBV18 and J is TRBJ1-1, with TRBD1 matching over 10 bases. The CDR3 covers 15 residues. The germline V gene encodes CDR1 KGHSH and CDR2 LQKENI. J was trimmed by 5 bases and V by 3 bases; bases with no gene match: 6. The DNA for the CDR3 is TGTGCCAGCTCACCGGGGACAGGGGCGCCGACTGAAGCTTTCTTT. This codes for CASSPGTGAPTEAFF.

The chain combines TRBV19 with TRBJ1-2; D gene unclear. Germline CDR1 reads LNHDA; CDR2 reads SQIVND (reference sequence). Trimming shortened V by 3 bases and J by 6 bases, and 17 bases separated the two germline ends. CDR3 length: 15 amino acids. The CDR3 bases are TGTGCCAGTAGTATGCTCAACCCCAGCGGGGATGGCTACACCTTC. Translating gives CASSMLNPSGDGYTF.

The chain is built from TRBV6-2 or TRBV6-3 and TRBJ1-2; 8 nucleotides line up with TRBD1. Germline trimming cut 6 bases from V and 3 bases from J; bases unmatched to any gene: 6. This CDR3 contains 14 residues. Germline V CDR1 and CDR2: MNHEY, SVGEGT. As DNA, the CDR3 is TGTGCCAGCAGCCCAGGACAGGGTTACTATGGCTACACCTTC. Amino acids: CASSPGQGYYGYTF.

The chain recombines TRBV9 with TRBJ1-2; 7 bases are shared with TRBD1. The junction had 3 bases not matched to a gene; V was cut back by 2 bases and J by 5 bases. The CDR3 has 13 amino acids. Germline V CDR1 and CDR2: SGDLS, YYNGEE. CDR3 in DNA: TGTGCCAGCAGCGTGGAACAGGGGTATGGCTACACCTTC. Protein sequence: CASSVEQGYGYTF. Full variable domain (outside the CDR3, taken from reference TRBV9 and TRBJ1-2): DSGVTQTPKHLITATGQRVTLRCSPRSGDLSVYWYQQSLDQGLQFLIQYYNGEERAKGNILERFSAQQFPDLHSELNLSSLELGDSALYFCASSVEQGYGYTFGSGTRLTVV.

The V call is TRBV18, the J call TRBJ2-3, with 7 bases identical to TRBD1. Looked up from germline, CDR1 is KGHSH and CDR2 is LQKENI. There are 14 residues in the CDR3. V shed 2 bases, J shed 3 bases, and the junction held 2 bases outside the gene matches. In nucleotides, the CDR3 is TGTGCCAGCTCACCAACAGGGGTAACAGATACGCAGTATTTT. Protein sequence: CASSPTGVTDTQYF. Based on the CDR3 plus reference TRBV18 and TRBJ2-3, the full variable domain is NAGVMQNPRHLVRRRGQEARLRCSPMKGHSHVYWYRQLPEEGLKFMVYLQKENIIDESGMPKERFSAEFPKEGPSILRIQQVVRGDSAAYFCASSPTGVTDTQYFGPGTRLTVL.

This chain connects TRBV15 to TRBJ2-5; 8 bases fit TRBD1. Germline CDR1 LNHNV, CDR2 YYDKDF (reference sequence). Losses at the gene ends were 3 bases for V and 4 bases for J; bases not matched to a gene: 7. The CDR3 has 15 amino acids. The CDR3 sequence: CATSSRQGSGETQYF. The CDR3 DNA is TGTGCCACCAGCAGCAGACAGGGGAGTGGAGAGACCCAGTACTTC.

The chain uses TRBV7-9 and TRBJ1-1; no clear D gene. This CDR3 contains 13 residues. Between the trimmed V and J ends, which lost 5 bases and 7 bases, there was a span of 14 bases. CDR1 and CDR2 (germline): SEHNR, FQNEAQ (reference sequence). The CDR3 bases are TGTGCCAGCAGCCGTTCGTCGGGGATTGAAGCTTTCTTT. Residues: CASSRSSGIEAFF.

The V gene is TRBV18, the J gene TRBJ2-2, with a possible D match to TRBD2 (5 bases). V was shortened by 2 bases and J by 5 bases, with 9 bases between the two germline ends. CDR3 length equals 14 residues. Per germline, CDR1 KGHSH and CDR2 LQKENI. The CDR3 protein is CASSPNRGTGELFF. The DNA for the CDR3 is TGTGCCAGCTCACCAAACCGGGGAACCGGGGAGCTGTTTTTT.

This clone was seen just once. This chain uses TRBV7-9 with TRBJ1-2; TRBD1 matches at 7 bases. V was clipped by 5 bases and J by 3 bases; unmatched bases: 6. The CDR3 runs 14 residues. Germline V CDR1 and CDR2: SEHNR, FQNEAQ (reference sequence). In DNA form, the CDR3 reads TGTGCCAGCAGCAAAAACAGGGGCGACTATGGCTACACCTTC. Translation: CASSKNRGDYGYTF.

V usage is TRBV15 and J usage is TRBJ1-4; 7 bases map to TRBD1. The length of the CDR3 is 16 residues. Germline CDR1 LNHNV, CDR2 YYDKDF (reference sequence). The V and J ends lost 5 bases and 2 bases, in that order; junction bases with no gene match: 8. The CDR3, as DNA: TGTGCCACCAGCCGGCCTGGACAGGTCACTAATGAAAAACTGTTTTTT. Its translation is CATSRPGQVTNEKLFF.

This clone appeared a few times. The rearrangement links TRBV5-4 to TRBJ1-4; unclear D gene. Deletions cut 4 bases from V and 3 bases from J, with 13 bases between. The CDR3 has 15 residues. Germline CDR1 reads SGHNT; CDR2 reads YYREEE (reference sequence). The CDR3 here is CASSRGSTPNEKLFF. The CDR3 bases are TGTGCCAGCAGCCGAGGTTCGACCCCTAATGAAAAACTGTTTTTT. The whole variable domain, filled in from reference TRBV5-4 and TRBJ1-4, reads ETGVTQSPTHLIKTRGQQVTLRCSSQSGHNTVSWYQQALGQGPQFIFQYYREEENGRGNFPPRFSGLQFPNYSSELNVNALELDDSALYLCASSRGSTPNEKLFFGSGTQLSVL.

V usage is TRBV4-2 and J usage is TRBJ1-3; 7 nucleotides match TRBD1. Germline values: CDR1 LGHNA, CDR2 YNFKEQ. This CDR3 contains 16 residues. The V gene end was trimmed by 0 bases and the J gene end by 4 bases; junction bases not matched to a gene: 6. CDR3 coding DNA: TGTGCCAGCAGCCAAGATAGCAGGGGGGCCGGAAACACCATATATTTT. It yields the protein CASSQDSRGAGNTIYF.

The chain joins TRBV19 to TRBJ2-7; D perhaps matches TRBD2 (5 bases). The CDR3 loop spans 14 amino acids. Germline-derived CDR1 and CDR2 are LNHDA and SQIVND (reference sequence). V was trimmed by 5 bases and J by 1 base, leaving 12 bases between them. The chain's CDR3 is CASSELGNSYEQYF. The CDR3 DNA is TGTGCCAGTAGTGAGCTCGGGAATTCCTACGAGCAGTACTTC.

This clone turned up a few times. The chain carries TRBV3-1 (or the pseudogene TRBV3-2) and TRBJ2-4, with 9 bases lining up with TRBD1. Germline assignment: CDR1 LGHDT and CDR2 YNNKEL (reference sequence). V shed 9 bases, J shed 10 bases, and the junction held 10 bases outside the gene matches. The CDR3 runs to 13 residues. The CDR3 is CAREQGALLIQYF. CDR3 sequence (DNA): TGTGCCAGGGAACAGGGGGCGTTATTGATTCAGTACTTC.

V usage is TRBV7-6 and J usage is TRBJ2-1; maybe TRBD2 (5 bases). The CDR3 extends over 18 amino acids. CDR1 and CDR2 (germline): SGHVS, FNYEAQ. Trimming removed 5 bases from V and 0 bases from J, with 20 bases in between. The CDR3 DNA sequence: TGTGCCAGCAGCCACAAACGCGGGCAACTTAACTCCTACAATGAGCAGTTCTTC. Amino acid sequence: CASSHKRGQLNSYNEQFF. The full variable domain, rest sourced from reference TRBV7-6 and TRBJ2-1, is GAGVSQSPRYKVTKRGQDVALRCDPISGHVSLYWYRQALGQGPEFLTYFNYEAQQDKSGLPNDRFSAERPEGSISTLTIQRTEQRDSAMYRCASSHKRGQLNSYNEQFFGPGTRLTVL.

The V and J genes are TRBV21-1 and TRBJ1-5. TRBV21-1 represents a pseudogene. The CDR3 length is 14 residues. The CDR3 spells CASRGGYSNQPQHF. CDR3 in DNA: TGTGCCAGCCGGGGAGGATATAGCAATCAGCCCCAGCATTTT.

As for this clone: At the DNA level, this CDR3 is encoded by other sequences in the same sample as well. V and J are TRBV19 and TRBJ1-5; no clear D gene. The CDR3 is 14 residues long. Trimming left V 2 bases short and J 1 base short, with 6 bases between. The germline V gene encodes CDR1 LNHDA and CDR2 SQIVND (reference sequence). CDR3: CASSISGSNQPQHF. Written as DNA, the CDR3 is TGTGCCAGTAGTATATCGGGAAGCAATCAGCCCCAGCATTTT.

V is TRBV11-2 and J is TRBJ1-1; D not certain. The CDR3 totals 13 residues. The germline CDR1 and CDR2 sequences are SGHAT and FQNNGV. The V and J ends lost 1 base and 7 bases respectively, with 10 bases between them. The CDR3, as DNA: TGTGCCAGCAGCTTAGTAGTACAGTATGAAGCTTTCTTT. It encodes CASSLVVQYEAFF.

This chain uses TRBV4-3 with TRBJ2-3; D perhaps matches TRBD1 (6 bases). This CDR3 contains 16 residues. Per the germline V gene, CDR1 is LGHNA and CDR2 is YSLEER. Between the trimmed V and J ends, which lost 0 bases and 1 base, there was a span of 11 bases. The CDR3 DNA reads as TGCGCCAGCAGCCAAGATAACAGGGACGGCACAGATACGCAGTATTTT. Translated: CASSQDNRDGTDTQYF.

This rearrangement joins TRBV24-1 to TRBJ2-5; D is possibly TRBD2 (6 bases). Trimming cost V 4 bases and J 10 bases, with 12 bases left between them. CDR3 length equals 12 residues. CDR1 KGHDR and CDR2 SFDVKD come from the germline V gene. The CDR3 is CATSDSTSIQYF. The CDR3 DNA is TGTGCCACCAGTGACTCGACTAGTATCCAGTACTTC.

This chain uses TRBV15 with TRBJ2-3, with 9 bases that match TRBD1. The CDR3 is made up of 16 amino acids. CDR1 is LNHNV and CDR2 is YYDKDF in the germline V gene (reference sequence). Trimming took 3 bases from V and 2 from J; bases not matched to a gene: 6. The CDR3 DNA sequence: TGTGCCACCAGCAGGGGGGACAGGGTATCCACAGATACGCAGTATTTT. It specifies CATSRGDRVSTDTQYF.

The chain links TRBV7-9 to TRBJ1-2; D unresolved. Germline V gives CDR1 SEHNR, CDR2 FQNEAQ (reference sequence). The CDR3 extends over 12 amino acids. The V gene lost 2 bases and the J gene lost 4 bases, with 5 bases spanning the gap. The CDR3 DNA sequence: TGTGCCAGCAGCTTACGGTCCTATGGCTACACCTTC. Protein product: CASSLRSYGYTF.